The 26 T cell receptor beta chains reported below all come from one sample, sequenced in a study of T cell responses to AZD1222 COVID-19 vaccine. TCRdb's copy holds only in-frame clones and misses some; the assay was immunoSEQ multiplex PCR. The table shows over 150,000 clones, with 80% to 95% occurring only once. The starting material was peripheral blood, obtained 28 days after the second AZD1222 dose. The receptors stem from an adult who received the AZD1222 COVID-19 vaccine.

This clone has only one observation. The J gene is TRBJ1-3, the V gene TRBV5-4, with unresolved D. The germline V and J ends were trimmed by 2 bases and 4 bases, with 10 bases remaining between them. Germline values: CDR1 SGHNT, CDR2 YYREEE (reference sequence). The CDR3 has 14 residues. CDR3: CASSFAGAGNTIYF. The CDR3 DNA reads TGTGCCAGCAGCTTTGCAGGCGCAGGAAACACCATATATTTT.

The CDR3 nucleotides read TGTGCCAGTAGTACCCCTGGACTCGGGAGCAACATTCAGTACTTC. Translation gives CASSTPGLGSNIQYF. J is TRBJ2-4 and V is TRBV19, with D perhaps TRBD2 (6 bases). Deletions cut 4 bases from V and 7 bases from J, with 17 bases between. CDR3 size: 15 residues. Germline CDR1 is LNHDA and CDR2 is SQIVND (reference sequence).

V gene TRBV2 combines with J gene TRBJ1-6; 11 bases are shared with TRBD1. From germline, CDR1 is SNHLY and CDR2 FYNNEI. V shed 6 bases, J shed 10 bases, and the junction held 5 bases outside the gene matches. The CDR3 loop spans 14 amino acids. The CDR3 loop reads CASRGTGGYSPLHF. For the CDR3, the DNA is TGTGCCAGCAGGGGGACAGGGGGTTACTCACCCCTCCACTTT.

The CDR3 DNA follows: TGTGCCAGCAGTGAAGCGCTTCAGGGATCGCAGCCCCAGCATTTT. This sequence encodes CASSEALQGSQPQHF. V usage is TRBV2 and J usage is TRBJ1-5, with D perhaps TRBD1 (5 bases). This CDR3 is built from 15 residues. Trimming removed 0 bases from V and 7 bases from J, with 13 bases in between. Germline assignment: CDR1 SNHLY and CDR2 FYNNEI.

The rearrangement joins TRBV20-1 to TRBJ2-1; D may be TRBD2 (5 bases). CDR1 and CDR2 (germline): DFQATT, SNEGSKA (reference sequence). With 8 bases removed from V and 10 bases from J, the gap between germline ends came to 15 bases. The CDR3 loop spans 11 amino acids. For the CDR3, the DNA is TGCAGTCCCCGGGCGACGGGAGAGCAGTTCTTC. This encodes CSPRATGEQFF.

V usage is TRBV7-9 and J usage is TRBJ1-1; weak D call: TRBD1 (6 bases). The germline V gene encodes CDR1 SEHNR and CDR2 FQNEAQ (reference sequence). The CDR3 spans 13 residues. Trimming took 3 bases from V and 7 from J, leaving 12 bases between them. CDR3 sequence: CASSFTGSGEAFF. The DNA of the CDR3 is TGTGCCAGCAGCTTTACAGGGTCCGGTGAAGCTTTCTTT.

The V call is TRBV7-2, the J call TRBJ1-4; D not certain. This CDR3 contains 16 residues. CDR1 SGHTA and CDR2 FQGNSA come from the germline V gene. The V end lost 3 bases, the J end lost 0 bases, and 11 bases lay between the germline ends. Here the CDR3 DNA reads TGTGCCAGCAGCTTGCTCCCACAAGCAACTAATGAAAAACTGTTTTTT. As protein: CASSLLPQATNEKLFF.

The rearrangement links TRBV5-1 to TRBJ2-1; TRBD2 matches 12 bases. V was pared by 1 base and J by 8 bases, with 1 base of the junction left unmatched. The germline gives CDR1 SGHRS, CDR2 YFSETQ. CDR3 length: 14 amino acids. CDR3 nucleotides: TGCGCCAGCAGCTTGCCTAGCGGGGGGGATGAGCAGTTCTTC. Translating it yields CASSLPSGGDEQFF.

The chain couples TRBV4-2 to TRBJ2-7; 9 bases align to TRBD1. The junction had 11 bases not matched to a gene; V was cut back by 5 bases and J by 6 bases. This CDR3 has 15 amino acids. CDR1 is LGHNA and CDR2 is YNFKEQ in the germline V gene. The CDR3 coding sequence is TGTGCCAGCAGCAGAATCTTACAGGGGGCGGTCGAGCAGTACTTC. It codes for CASSRILQGAVEQYF.

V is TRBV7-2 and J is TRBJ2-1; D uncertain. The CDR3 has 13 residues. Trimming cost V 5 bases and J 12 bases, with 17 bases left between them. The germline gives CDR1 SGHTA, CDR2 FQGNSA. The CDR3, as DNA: TGTGCCAGCAGCCCCGCGGTAGGCGGCCGGCAGTTCTTC. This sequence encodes CASSPAVGGRQFF.

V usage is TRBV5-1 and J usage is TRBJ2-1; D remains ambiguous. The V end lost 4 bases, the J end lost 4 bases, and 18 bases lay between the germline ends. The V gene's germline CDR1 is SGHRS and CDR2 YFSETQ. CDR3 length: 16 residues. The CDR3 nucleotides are TGCGCCAGCAGCAAAGGTGCCCGCTGGCAGTACAATGAGCAGTTCTTC. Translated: CASSKGARWQYNEQFF.

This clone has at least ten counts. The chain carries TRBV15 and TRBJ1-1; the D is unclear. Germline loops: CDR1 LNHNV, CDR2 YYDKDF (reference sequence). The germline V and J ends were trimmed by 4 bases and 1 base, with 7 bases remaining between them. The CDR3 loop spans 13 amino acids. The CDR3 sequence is CATSTQKNTEAFF. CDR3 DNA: TGTGCCACCAGCACCCAGAAGAACACTGAAGCTTTCTTT.

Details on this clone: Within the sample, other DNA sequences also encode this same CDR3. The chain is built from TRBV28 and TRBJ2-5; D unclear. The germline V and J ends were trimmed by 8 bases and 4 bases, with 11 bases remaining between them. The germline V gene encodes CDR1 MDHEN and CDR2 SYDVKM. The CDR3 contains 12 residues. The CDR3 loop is CASSLSPETQYF. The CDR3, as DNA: TGTGCCAGCTCCCTCTCGCCAGAGACCCAGTACTTC.

The CDR3 DNA is TGTGCCAGCAGCGTTCGTGGATCAGCGACCGACGAGCAGTACTTC. Translating gives CASSVRGSATDEQYF. This chain links TRBV7-6 with TRBJ2-7; D is ambiguous. The CDR3 spans 15 residues. Germline CDR1 is SGHVS and CDR2 is FNYEAQ. Trimming pared 5 bases from V and 5 bases from J, leaving 19 bases between. The whole variable domain, filled in from reference TRBV7-6 and TRBJ2-7, reads GAGVSQSPRYKVTKRGQDVALRCDPISGHVSLYWYRQALGQGPEFLTYFNYEAQQDKSGLPNDRFSAERPEGSISTLTIQRTEQRDSAMYRCASSVRGSATDEQYFGPGTRLTVT.

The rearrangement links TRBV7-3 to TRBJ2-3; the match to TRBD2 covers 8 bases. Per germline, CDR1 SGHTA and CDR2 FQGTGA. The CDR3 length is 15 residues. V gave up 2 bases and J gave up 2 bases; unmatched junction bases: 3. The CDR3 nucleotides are TGTGCCAGCAGCTTATCACTAGCGGTCACAGATACGCAGTATTTT. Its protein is CASSLSLAVTDTQYF.

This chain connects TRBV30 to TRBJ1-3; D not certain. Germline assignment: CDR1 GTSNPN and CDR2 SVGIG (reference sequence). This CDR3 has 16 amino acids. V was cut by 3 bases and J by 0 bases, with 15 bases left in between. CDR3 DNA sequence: TGTGCCTGGAGCCACAACCGTAGGGTCTCTGGAAACACCATATATTTT. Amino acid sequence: CAWSHNRRVSGNTIYF.

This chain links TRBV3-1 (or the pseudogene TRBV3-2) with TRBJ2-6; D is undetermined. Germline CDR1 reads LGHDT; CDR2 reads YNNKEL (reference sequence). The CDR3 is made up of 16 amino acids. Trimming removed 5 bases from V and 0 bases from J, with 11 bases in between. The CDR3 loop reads CASSVLQNSGANVLTF. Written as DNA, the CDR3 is TGTGCCAGCAGCGTATTACAGAACTCTGGGGCCAACGTCCTGACTTTC.

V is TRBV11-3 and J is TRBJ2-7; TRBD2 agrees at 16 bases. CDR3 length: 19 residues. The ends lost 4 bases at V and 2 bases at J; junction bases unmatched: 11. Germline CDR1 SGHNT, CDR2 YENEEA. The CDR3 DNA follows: TGTGCCAGCAGCTCGCTCGGGACTAGCGGGAGGGCCGGAACCTACGAGCAGTACTTC. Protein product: CASSSLGTSGRAGTYEQYF.

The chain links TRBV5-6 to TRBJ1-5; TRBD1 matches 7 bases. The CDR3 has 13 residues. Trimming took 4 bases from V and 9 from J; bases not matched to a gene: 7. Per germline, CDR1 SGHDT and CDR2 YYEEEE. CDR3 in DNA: TGTGCCAGCAGCCCAGGGGGGACGGGGCCCCAGCATTTT. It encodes CASSPGGTGPQHF.

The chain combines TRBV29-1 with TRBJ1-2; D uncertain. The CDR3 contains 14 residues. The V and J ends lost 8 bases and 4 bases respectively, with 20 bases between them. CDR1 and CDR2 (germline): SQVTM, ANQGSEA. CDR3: CSIQTTIKAYGYTF. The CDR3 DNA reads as TGCAGCATACAAACCACGATTAAGGCCTATGGCTACACCTTC. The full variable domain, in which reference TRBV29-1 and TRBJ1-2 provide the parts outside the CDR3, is SAVISQKPSRDICQRGTSLTIQCQVDSQVTMMFWYRQQPGQSLTLIATANQGSEATYESGFVIDKFPISRPNLTFSTLTVSNMSPEDSSIYLCSIQTTIKAYGYTFGSGTRLTVV.

The CDR3: CASRPTSGTETQYF. The CDR3 DNA follows: TGTGCCAGCAGACCTACTAGCGGTACAGAGACCCAGTACTTC. V is TRBV6-5 and J is TRBJ2-5, with 8 bases fitting TRBD2. Germline V lookup: CDR1 MNHEY, CDR2 SVGAGI. V gave up 6 bases and J gave up 4 bases; unmatched junction bases: 7. This CDR3 spans 14 amino acids.

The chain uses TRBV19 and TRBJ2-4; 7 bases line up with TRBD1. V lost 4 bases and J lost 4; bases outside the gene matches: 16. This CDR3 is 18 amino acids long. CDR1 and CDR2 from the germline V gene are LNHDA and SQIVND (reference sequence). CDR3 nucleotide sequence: TGTGCCAGTAGTACCAGACCTGGACAGGAGGATGGGAAAAACATTCAGTACTTC. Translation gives CASSTRPGQEDGKNIQYF.

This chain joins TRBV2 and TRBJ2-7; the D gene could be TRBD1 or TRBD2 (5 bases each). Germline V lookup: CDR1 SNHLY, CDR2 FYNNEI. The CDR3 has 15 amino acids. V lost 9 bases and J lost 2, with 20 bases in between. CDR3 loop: CARRPPGTKAYEQYF. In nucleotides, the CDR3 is TGTGCCAGGAGACCTCCCGGGACGAAAGCCTACGAGCAGTACTTC.

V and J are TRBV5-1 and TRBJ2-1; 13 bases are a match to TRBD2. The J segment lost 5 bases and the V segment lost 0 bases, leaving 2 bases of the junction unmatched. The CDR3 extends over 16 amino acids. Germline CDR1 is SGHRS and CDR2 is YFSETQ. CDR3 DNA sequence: TGCGCCAGCAGCTTGGGGGGACTAGCGGGAAACAATGAGCAGTTCTTC. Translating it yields CASSLGGLAGNNEQFF.

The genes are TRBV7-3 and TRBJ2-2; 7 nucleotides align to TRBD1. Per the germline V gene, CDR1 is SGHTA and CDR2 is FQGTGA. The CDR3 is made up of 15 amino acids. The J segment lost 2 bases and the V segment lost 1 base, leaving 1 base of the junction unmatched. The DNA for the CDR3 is TGTGCCAGCAGCTTAAGGGACAGAAACACCGGGGAGCTGTTTTTT. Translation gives CASSLRDRNTGELFF.

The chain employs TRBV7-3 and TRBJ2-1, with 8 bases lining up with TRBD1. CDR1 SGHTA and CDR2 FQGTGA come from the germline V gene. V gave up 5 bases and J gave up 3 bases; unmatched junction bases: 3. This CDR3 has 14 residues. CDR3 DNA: TGTGCCAGCAGCAGCGGACAGGGCTACAATGAGCAGTTCTTC. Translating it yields CASSSGQGYNEQFF.